A single sample gave rise to the 17 T cell receptor beta chains below, sequenced in a study of T cell responses to AZD1222 COVID-19 vaccine. Measured with immunoSEQ multiplex PCR; TCRdb has only the in-frame clones, and not every one. The sample shows approximately 140,000 clones, 90% to 95% of them seen only once. Sequencing was performed on peripheral blood, taken on day 0 of AZD1222 vaccination. Source of these receptors: an adult in good health.

The rearrangement joins TRBV5-4 to TRBJ2-7; 12 nucleotides agree with TRBD1. V trimming: 3 bases; J trimming: 7 bases; junction bases outside the gene matches: 8. The CDR3 consists of 15 residues. Looked up from germline, CDR1 is SGHNT and CDR2 is YYREEE (reference sequence). CDR3: CASSWEGQGAGEQYF. CDR3 sequence (DNA): TGTGCCAGCAGCTGGGAGGGACAGGGGGCCGGGGAGCAGTACTTC.

The chain uses TRBV7-3 and TRBJ2-3; TRBD2 aligns across 10 bases. The germline gives CDR1 SGHTA, CDR2 FQGTGA. V shed 2 bases, J shed 5 bases, and the junction held 7 bases outside the gene matches. The CDR3 loop spans 16 amino acids. In DNA form, the CDR3 reads TGTGCCAGCAGCTTACCTAGCGGGAGTAACGAAGATACGCAGTATTTT. This gives the protein CASSLPSGSNEDTQYF.

The genes are TRBV19 and TRBJ1-4; D not resolved. Germline CDR1 and CDR2: LNHDA and SQIVND (reference sequence). Trimming left V 6 bases short and J 0 bases short, with 5 bases between. The CDR3 covers 13 residues. CDR3 nucleotides: TGTGCCAGTAGAGGACCAACTAATGAAAAACTGTTTTTT. It yields the protein CASRGPTNEKLFF.

The chain links TRBV2 to TRBJ1-2, with D perhaps TRBD1 (5 bases). Germline V gives CDR1 SNHLY, CDR2 FYNNEI. The CDR3 loop spans 14 amino acids. V lost 7 bases and J 7 bases, leaving 19 bases between the germline ends. CDR3 amino acids: CASNMKGEGFGYTF. For the CDR3, the DNA is TGTGCCAGCAACATGAAAGGGGAAGGATTTGGCTACACCTTC.

The chain is built from TRBV7-8 and TRBJ1-1; D remains ambiguous. The CDR3 is 13 residues long. CDR1 SGHVS and CDR2 FQNEAQ come from the germline V gene. V was cut by 2 bases and J by 1 base, with 5 bases left in between. The CDR3 DNA reads TGTGCCAGCAGCTTAAACAGGAACACTGAAGCTTTCTTT. The encoded protein is CASSLNRNTEAFF. Looking up the rest from reference TRBV7-8 and TRBJ1-1 gives the full variable domain: GAGVSQSPRYKVAKRGQDVALRCDPISGHVSLFWYQQALGQGPEFLTYFQNEAQLDKSGLPSDRFFAERPEGSVSTLKIQRTQQEDSAVYLCASSLNRNTEAFFGQGTRLTVV.

The rearrangement uses TRBV10-2 and TRBJ1-1; 8 bases are shared with TRBD1. The germline V gene encodes CDR1 WSHSY and CDR2 SAAADI. J was trimmed by 1 base and V by 7 bases; bases with no gene match: 5. The CDR3 extends over 14 amino acids. The CDR3 bases are TGCGCCAGCACCCGACAGGGGTCGAACACTGAAGCTTTCTTT. Translated, it gives CASTRQGSNTEAFF.

This CDR3 reads CASSPLFGQIPGNTIYF. The CDR3 coding sequence is TGTGCCAGCTCACCACTTTTTGGACAAATCCCCGGAAACACCATATATTTT. The chain links TRBV18 to TRBJ1-3, with D possibly TRBD1 on 5 matching bases. V lost 1 base and J lost 4, with 17 bases in between. The V gene's germline CDR1 is KGHSH and CDR2 LQKENI. The CDR3 contains 17 residues.

This rearrangement joins TRBV27 to TRBJ1-2; no firm D call. V dropped 2 bases and J dropped 4 bases, with 17 bases sitting between them. Germline V lookup: CDR1 MNHEY, CDR2 SMNVEV (reference sequence). The CDR3 has 16 amino acids. CDR3 loop: CASSLQKGLIAYGYTF. The CDR3 DNA reads as TGTGCCAGCAGTTTACAAAAGGGTTTGATAGCCTATGGCTACACCTTC.

The V call is TRBV12-3 or TRBV12-4, the J call TRBJ2-7, with D unclear. The CDR3 loop spans 13 amino acids. Between the trimmed V and J ends, which lost 3 bases and 3 bases, there was a span of 9 bases. The CDR3 loop is CASSFYSHYEQYF. The CDR3 DNA is TGTGCCAGCAGTTTTTACAGCCACTACGAGCAGTACTTC.

The chain links TRBV20-1 to TRBJ2-7; D call uncertain. The V end was cut by 3 bases, the J end by 5 bases, with 8 bases between. The CDR3 is made up of 11 amino acids. Germline assignment: CDR1 DFQATT and CDR2 SNEGSKA (reference sequence). CDR3 residues: CSARIGNEQYF. Written as DNA, the CDR3 is TGCAGTGCTAGGATCGGAAACGAGCAGTACTTC.

The chain joins TRBV6-4 to TRBJ2-3, with D unclear. Germline V gene data show CDR1 as MRHNA and CDR2 as SNTAGT. Deletions cut 11 bases from V and 3 bases from J, with 12 bases between. The CDR3 totals 12 residues. CDR3 in amino acids: CAPLGVTDTQYF. DNA of the CDR3: TGTGCCCCCCTTGGGGTTACAGATACGCAGTATTTT.

This chain connects TRBV24-1 to TRBJ1-5, with D perhaps matching TRBD1 (5 bases). The CDR3 runs to 17 residues. Per germline, CDR1 KGHDR and CDR2 SFDVKD. Trimming left V 3 bases short and J 0 bases short, with 14 bases between. CDR3 DNA sequence: TGTGCCACCAGTGATAACGGGGCGGGATATAGCAATCAGCCCCAGCATTTT. Translation: CATSDNGAGYSNQPQHF.

The gene calls are TRBV6-4 and TRBJ1-2; D is undetermined. V lost 6 bases to trimming and J lost 6 bases, with 5 bases between them. The CDR3 totals 10 residues. Germline loops: CDR1 MRHNA, CDR2 SNTAGT. CDR3 in amino acids: CASSLHGYTF. The CDR3 DNA follows: TGTGCCAGCAGCCTTCATGGCTACACCTTC.

This clone showed up just once. The chain uses TRBV5-1 and TRBJ2-5; 14 bases are shared with TRBD2. CDR1 and CDR2 from the germline V gene are SGHRS and YFSETQ. This CDR3 is built from 16 residues. V shed 3 bases, J shed 2 bases, and the junction held 3 bases outside the gene matches. The CDR3 nucleotides read TGCGCCAGCAGCTCCGGACTAGCGGGGGGACAAGAGACCCAGTACTTC. It is translated as CASSSGLAGGQETQYF.

This clone was seen only a few times. V and J are TRBV5-4 and TRBJ2-7; D remains unclear. Germline V gene sequence: CDR1 SGHNT, CDR2 YYREEE (reference sequence). The V gene lost 0 bases and the J gene lost 0 bases, with 7 bases spanning the gap. This CDR3 spans 14 amino acids. In nucleotides, the CDR3 is TGTGCCAGCAGCTTGGGTCAAAGCTCCTACGAGCAGTACTTC. It codes for CASSLGQSSYEQYF. The entire variable domain, with the rest obtained from reference TRBV5-4 and TRBJ2-7, is as follows: ETGVTQSPTHLIKTRGQQVTLRCSSQSGHNTVSWYQQALGQGPQFIFQYYREEENGRGNFPPRFSGLQFPNYSSELNVNALELDDSALYLCASSLGQSSYEQYFGPGTRLTVT.

The genes are TRBV28 and TRBJ1-2, with a tentative D call TRBD1 (5 bases). CDR1 MDHEN and CDR2 SYDVKM come from the germline V gene. The CDR3 is 14 residues long. The V and J ends lost 3 bases and 4 bases respectively, with 12 bases between them. The CDR3 here is CASSFPRASYGYTF. The CDR3 DNA reads TGTGCCAGCAGTTTTCCCAGGGCCTCCTATGGCTACACCTTC.

This clone has more than one count but fewer than ten. The same CDR3 is also encoded by other DNA sequences in this sample. The chain couples TRBV24-1 to TRBJ1-2; no clear D. With 3 bases removed from V and 4 bases from J, the gap between germline ends came to 5 bases. Germline-derived CDR1 and CDR2 are KGHDR and SFDVKD. The CDR3 is 12 amino acids. The CDR3 reads CATSDRGYGYTF. DNA of the CDR3: TGTGCCACCAGTGATCGTGGCTATGGCTACACCTTC.